This entry describes one T cell receptor beta chain. Original handling: Amplification of reference gene primers was used by the study to estimate nucleated cell counts. This table comes from immunoSEQ multiplex PCR, and its TCRdb copy is limited to in-frame clones, with some not included. The D gene and trimming were derived from the DNA, and the V and J assignments and clone size from that table. The data hold about 170,000 clones, with 88% observed a single time. The V end was cut by 4 bases, the J end by 7 bases, with 17 bases between. Germline V gene data show CDR1 as MNHEY and CDR2 as SVGAGI. CDR3 length: 15 amino acids. The data were obtained in a study of blood T cell repertoires in COVID-19. Study-wide context: Acute-phase and convalescent COVID-19 samples originated in the United States, Italy and Spain. Sample material is recorded as cDNA or gDNA derived from T cells, B-cell-depleted T cells, or PBMCs.

The origin of this receptor is a man over 45 who had recovered from COVID-19. This chain joins TRBV6-5 and TRBJ1-5, with TRBD1 as a possible D gene (5 bases). The sequenced material came from peripheral blood. CDR3 in DNA: TGTGCCAGCAGTTTAACCCGCGTCGACAGCCAGCCCCAGCATTTT. Protein sequence: CASSLTRVDSQPQHF.